This record covers a single T cell receptor beta chain. This sample is part of a study of blood T cell repertoires in COVID-19. Germline V gene data show CDR1 as MDHEN and CDR2 as SYDVKM. The CDR3 contains 14 residues. The V gene end was trimmed by 5 bases and the J gene end by 4 bases; junction bases not matched to a gene: 7. Sequencing was performed with immunoSEQ multiplex PCR; in TCRdb, only in-frame clones are kept and a portion is missing. Of hundreds of thousands of clones listed, roughly 89% are singletons. Which cohort a participant joined came from the clinical history participants gave. This clonotype was obtained from a woman between 25 and 40 years old who had recovered from COVID-19. The gene calls are TRBV28 and TRBJ2-7; TRBD1 matches 8 bases. The sequenced material came from PBMCs or T cells enriched from blood (not recorded which). The DNA of the CDR3 is TGTGCCAGCAGTACCAGGGGGCGCTTTTACGAGCAGTACTTC. It encodes CASSTRGRFYEQYF.